The clone carrying this T cell receptor (beta chain) was recorded a few times. What it binds is unknown. This sample is drawn from a study of T-cell reconstitution after alpha-beta-depleted transplantation in children. General study points: Newly generated T cells supplied most T-cell counts and diversity one year post-transplant. TCRbeta diversity was high at day 60 in some patients (a result of surviving recipient T cells and thymic progenitors). Expanded graft clones numbering several hundred reportedly gave rise to alpha-beta T cells about two months after transplant.

Using unique molecular identifiers, the investigators prepared the TCRbeta library. TCRdb itself ran the PCR reads through MiXCR, one entry per CDR3 protein. The sample shows hundreds of thousands of distinct CDR3 sequences, around 15% of them seen only once. This sequence originates from a boy under two years old who had a stem cell transplant for Wiskott-Aldrich syndrome, so the T cells may come from the graft donor. Sequenced material: PBMCs, mostly from graft donor cells, taken 360 days after TCRalphabeta/CD19-depleted stem cell transplant.

CDR3 sequence reads: CASSRKGRDYGYTF. CDR3 nucleotide sequence: TGTGCCAGCAGCCGTAAGGGGAGGGACTATGGCTACACCTTC. The chain combines TRBV7-9 with TRBJ1-2; D perhaps matches TRBD1 (5 bases). V lost 5 bases to trimming and J lost 3 bases, with 13 bases between them. The CDR3 sequence is 14 residues long. Germline CDR1 reads SEHNR; CDR2 reads FQNEAQ (reference sequence).